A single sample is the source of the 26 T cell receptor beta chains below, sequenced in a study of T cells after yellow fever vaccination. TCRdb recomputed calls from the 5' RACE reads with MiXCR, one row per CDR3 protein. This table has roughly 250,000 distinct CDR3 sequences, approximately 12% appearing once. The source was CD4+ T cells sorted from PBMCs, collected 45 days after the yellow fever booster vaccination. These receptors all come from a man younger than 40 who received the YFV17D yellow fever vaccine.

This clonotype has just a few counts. CDR3 loop: CASSLGGNSGANVLTF. The CDR3 bases are TGCGCCAGCAGCTTGGGAGGAAACTCTGGGGCCAACGTCCTGACTTTC. The chain combines TRBV5-1 with TRBJ2-6; D gene ambiguous. Germline CDR1 reads SGHRS; CDR2 reads YFSETQ. The V end was cut by 0 bases, the J end by 0 bases, with 7 bases between. The CDR3 consists of 16 residues.

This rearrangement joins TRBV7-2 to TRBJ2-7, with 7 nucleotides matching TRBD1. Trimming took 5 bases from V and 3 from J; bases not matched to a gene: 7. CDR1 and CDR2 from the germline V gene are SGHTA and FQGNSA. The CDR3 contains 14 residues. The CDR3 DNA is TGTGCCAGCAGCCCCCAGACAGGGCTCTACGAGCAGTACTTC. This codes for CASSPQTGLYEQYF.

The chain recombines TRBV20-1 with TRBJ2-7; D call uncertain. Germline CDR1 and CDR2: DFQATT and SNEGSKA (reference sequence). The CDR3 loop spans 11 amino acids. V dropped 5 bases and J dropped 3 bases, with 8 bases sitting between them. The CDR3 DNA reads TGCAGTGCTCTACGACTCTACGAGCAGTACTTC. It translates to CSALRLYEQYF.

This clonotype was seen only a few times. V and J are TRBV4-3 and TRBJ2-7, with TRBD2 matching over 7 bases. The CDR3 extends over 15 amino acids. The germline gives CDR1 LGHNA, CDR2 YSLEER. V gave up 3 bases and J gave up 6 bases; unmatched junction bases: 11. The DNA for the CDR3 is TGCGCCAGCAGCCAGAGCCGGGACTATGGCGCCGAGCAGTACTTC. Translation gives CASSQSRDYGAEQYF.

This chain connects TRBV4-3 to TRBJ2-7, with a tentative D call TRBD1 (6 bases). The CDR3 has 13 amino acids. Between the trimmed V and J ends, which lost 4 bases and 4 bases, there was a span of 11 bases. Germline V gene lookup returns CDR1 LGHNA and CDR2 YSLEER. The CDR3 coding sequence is TGCGCCAGCAGCCCCCACCAGGGGTACGAGCAGTACTTC. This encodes CASSPHQGYEQYF.

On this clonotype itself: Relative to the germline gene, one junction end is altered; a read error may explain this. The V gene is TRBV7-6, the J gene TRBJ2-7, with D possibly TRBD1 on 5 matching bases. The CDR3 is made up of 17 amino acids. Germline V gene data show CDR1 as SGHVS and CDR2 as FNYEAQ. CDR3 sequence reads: CASSLGGQPKSSYQQYF. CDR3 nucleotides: TGTGCCAGCAGCTTAGGGGGCCAGCCGAAGAGCTCCTACCAGCAGTACTTC.

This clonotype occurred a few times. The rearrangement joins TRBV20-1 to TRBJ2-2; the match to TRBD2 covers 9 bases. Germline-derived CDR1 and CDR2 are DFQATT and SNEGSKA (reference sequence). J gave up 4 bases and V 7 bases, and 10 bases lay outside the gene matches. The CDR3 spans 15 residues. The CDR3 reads CSVGAGGRGTGELFF. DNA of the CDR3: TGCAGTGTGGGAGCGGGAGGCCGGGGCACCGGGGAGCTGTTTTTT.

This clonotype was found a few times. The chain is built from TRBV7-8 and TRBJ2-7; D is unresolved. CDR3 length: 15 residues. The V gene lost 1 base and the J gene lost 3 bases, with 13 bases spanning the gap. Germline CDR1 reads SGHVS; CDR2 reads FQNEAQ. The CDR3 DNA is TGTGCCAGCAGCTTAGTCCGTGCCGGAATCTACGAGCAGTACTTC. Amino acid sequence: CASSLVRAGIYEQYF.

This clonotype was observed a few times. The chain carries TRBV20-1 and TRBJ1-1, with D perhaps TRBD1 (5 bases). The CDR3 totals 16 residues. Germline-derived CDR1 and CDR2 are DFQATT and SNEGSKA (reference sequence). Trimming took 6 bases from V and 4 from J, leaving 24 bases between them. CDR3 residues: CSAIDRAHGGSTEAFF. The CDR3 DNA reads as TGCAGTGCCATAGACCGGGCCCACGGGGGATCCACTGAAGCTTTCTTT.

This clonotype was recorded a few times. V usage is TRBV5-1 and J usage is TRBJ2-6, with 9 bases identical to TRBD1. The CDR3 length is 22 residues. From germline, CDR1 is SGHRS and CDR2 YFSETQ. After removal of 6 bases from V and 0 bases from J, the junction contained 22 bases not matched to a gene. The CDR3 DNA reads TGCGCCAGCAATTGGGACAGGGAGAACCCCGTGGGAACCTTCTCTGGGGCCAACGTCCTGACTTTC. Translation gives CASNWDRENPVGTFSGANVLTF.

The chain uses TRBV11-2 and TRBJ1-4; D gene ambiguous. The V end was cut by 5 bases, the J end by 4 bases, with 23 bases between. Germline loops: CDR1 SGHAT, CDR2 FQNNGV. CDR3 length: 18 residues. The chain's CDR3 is CASSRKDGPRGLNEKLFF. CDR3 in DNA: TGTGCCAGCAGCAGAAAGGACGGCCCACGAGGGCTTAATGAAAAACTGTTTTTT.

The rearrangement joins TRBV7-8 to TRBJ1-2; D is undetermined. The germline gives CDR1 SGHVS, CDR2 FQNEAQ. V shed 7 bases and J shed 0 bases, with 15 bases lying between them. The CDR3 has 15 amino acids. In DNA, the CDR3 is TGTGCCAGCACCTCTGGAGGTTGGGCTAACTATGGCTACACCTTC. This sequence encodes CASTSGGWANYGYTF.

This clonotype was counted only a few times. The CDR3 is CASSFWGDTQYF. The CDR3 bases are TGTGCCAGCAGTTTCTGGGGAGATACGCAGTATTTT. The rearrangement uses TRBV6-2 or TRBV6-3 and TRBJ2-3; D ambiguous. CDR1 is MNHEY and CDR2 is SVGEGT in the germline V gene. The CDR3 is 12 residues long. The V end lost 4 bases, the J end lost 5 bases, and 7 bases lay between the germline ends.

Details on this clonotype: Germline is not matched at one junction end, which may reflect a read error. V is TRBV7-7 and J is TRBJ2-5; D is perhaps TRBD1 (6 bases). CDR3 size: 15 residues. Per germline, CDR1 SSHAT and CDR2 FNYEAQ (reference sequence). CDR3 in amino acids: CASSLARGSGETQYF. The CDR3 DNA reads TGTGCTAGCAGCTTAGCCAGGGGTTCTGGAGAGACCCAGTACTTC.

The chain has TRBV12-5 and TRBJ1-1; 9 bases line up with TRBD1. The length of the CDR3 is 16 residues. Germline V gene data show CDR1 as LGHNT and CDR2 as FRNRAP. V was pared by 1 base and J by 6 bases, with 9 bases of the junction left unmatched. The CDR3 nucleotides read TGTGCTAGTGGTTTGGGGACAGGGGCGAAGTCCGCTGAAGCTTTCTTT. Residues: CASGLGTGAKSAEAFF.

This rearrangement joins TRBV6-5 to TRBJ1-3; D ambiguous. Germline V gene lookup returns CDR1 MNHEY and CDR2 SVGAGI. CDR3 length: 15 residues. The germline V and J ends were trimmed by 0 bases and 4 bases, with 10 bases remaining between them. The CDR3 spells CASSYSEGSGNTIYF. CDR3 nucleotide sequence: TGTGCCAGCAGTTACTCTGAGGGTTCAGGAAACACCATATATTTT.

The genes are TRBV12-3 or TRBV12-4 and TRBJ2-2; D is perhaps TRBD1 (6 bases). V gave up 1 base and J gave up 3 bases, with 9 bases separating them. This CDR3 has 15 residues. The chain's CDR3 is CASSLVRTDTGELFF. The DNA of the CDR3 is TGTGCCAGCAGTTTAGTTAGGACAGACACCGGGGAGCTGTTTTTT.

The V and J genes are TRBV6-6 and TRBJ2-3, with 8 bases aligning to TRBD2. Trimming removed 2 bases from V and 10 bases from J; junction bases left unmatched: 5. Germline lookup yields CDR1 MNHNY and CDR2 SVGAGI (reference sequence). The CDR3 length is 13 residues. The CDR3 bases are TGTGCCAGCAGTTACGCGGGAGGAGTGGCGCAGTATTTT. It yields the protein CASSYAGGVAQYF.

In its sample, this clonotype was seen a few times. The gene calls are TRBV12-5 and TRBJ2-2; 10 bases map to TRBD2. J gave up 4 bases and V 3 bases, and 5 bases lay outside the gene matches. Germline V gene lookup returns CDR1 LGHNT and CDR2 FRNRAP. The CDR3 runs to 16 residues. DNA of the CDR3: TGTGCTAGTGGTTTAACTAGCGGGACGAGCACCGGGGAGCTGTTTTTT. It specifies CASGLTSGTSTGELFF.

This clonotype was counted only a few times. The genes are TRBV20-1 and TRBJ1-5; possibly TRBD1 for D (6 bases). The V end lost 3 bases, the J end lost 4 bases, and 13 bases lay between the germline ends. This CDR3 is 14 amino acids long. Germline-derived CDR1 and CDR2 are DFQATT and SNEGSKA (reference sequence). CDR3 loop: CSARPGALNQPQHF. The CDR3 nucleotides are TGCAGTGCTAGGCCGGGGGCACTTAATCAGCCCCAGCATTTT.

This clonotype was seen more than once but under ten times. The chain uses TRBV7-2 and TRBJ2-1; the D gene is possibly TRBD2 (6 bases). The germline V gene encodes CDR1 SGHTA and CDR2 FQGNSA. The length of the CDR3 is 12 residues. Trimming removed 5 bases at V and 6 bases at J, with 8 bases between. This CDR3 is CASSRDSNEQFF. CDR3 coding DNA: TGTGCCAGCAGCCGGGACTCCAATGAGCAGTTCTTC. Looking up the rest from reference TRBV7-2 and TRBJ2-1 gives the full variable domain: GAGVSQSPSNKVTEKGKDVELRCDPISGHTALYWYRQSLGQGLEFLIYFQGNSAPDKSGLPSDRFSAERTGGSVSTLTIQRTQQEDSAVYLCASSRDSNEQFFGPGTRLTVL.

The CDR3 region has the DNA TGCGCCAGCAGGGCCCCGAACAGGTATCAGCCCCAGCATTTT. It is translated as CASRAPNRYQPQHF. V and J are TRBV10-2 and TRBJ1-5; D is possibly TRBD1 (5 bases). Deletions cut 6 bases from V and 5 bases from J, with 14 bases between. CDR1 and CDR2 (germline): WSHSY, SAAADI. The CDR3 length is 14 residues.

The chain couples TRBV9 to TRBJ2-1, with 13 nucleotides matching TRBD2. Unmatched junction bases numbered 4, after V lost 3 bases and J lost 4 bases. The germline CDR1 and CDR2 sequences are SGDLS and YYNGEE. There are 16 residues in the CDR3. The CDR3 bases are TGTGCCAGCAGCGAAAGGACTAGCGGGAGTTACAATGAGCAGTTCTTC. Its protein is CASSERTSGSYNEQFF.

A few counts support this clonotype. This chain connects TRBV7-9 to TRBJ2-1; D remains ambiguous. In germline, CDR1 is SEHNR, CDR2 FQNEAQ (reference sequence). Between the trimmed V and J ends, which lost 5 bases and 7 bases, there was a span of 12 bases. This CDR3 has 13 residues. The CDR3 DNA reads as TGTGCCAGCAGCCCCCCGGGTTGGAATGAGCAGTTCTTC. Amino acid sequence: CASSPPGWNEQFF.

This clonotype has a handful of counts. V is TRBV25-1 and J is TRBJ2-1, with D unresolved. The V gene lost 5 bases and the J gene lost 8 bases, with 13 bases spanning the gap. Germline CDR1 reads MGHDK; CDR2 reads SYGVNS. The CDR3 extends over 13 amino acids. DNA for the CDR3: TGTGCCAGCAGTTTCTTGCGGACGGATGAGCAGTTCTTC. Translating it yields CASSFLRTDEQFF.

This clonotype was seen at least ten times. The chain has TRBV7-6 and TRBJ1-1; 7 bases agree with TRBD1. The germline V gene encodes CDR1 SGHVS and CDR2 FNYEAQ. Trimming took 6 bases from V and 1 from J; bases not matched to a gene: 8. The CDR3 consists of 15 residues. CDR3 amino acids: CASSFRGGENTEAFF. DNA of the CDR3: TGTGCCAGCAGTTTTAGAGGGGGCGAGAACACTGAAGCTTTCTTT.